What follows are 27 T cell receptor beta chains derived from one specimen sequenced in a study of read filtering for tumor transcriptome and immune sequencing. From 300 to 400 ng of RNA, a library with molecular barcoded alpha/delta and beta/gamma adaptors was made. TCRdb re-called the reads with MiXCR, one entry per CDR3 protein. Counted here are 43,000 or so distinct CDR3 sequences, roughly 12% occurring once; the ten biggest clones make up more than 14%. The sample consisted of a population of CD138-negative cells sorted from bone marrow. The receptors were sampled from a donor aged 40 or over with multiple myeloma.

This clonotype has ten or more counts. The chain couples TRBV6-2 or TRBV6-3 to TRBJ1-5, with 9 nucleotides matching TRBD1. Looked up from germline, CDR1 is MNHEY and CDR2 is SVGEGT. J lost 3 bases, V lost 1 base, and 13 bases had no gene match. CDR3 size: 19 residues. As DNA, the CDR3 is TGTGCCAGCAGTTACTACCCGGGACAGGGAACGCGGGACAATCAGCCCCAGCATTTT. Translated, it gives CASSYYPGQGTRDNQPQHF.

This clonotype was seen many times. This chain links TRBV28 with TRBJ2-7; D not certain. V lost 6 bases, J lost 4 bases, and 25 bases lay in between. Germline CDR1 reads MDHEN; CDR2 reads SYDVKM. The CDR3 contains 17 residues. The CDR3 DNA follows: TGTGCCAGCAGGAGACGTTCAGCGCCCATCGCCTTTTACGAGCAGTACTTC. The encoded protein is CASRRRSAPIAFYEQYF. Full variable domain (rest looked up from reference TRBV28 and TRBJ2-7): DVKVTQSSRYLVKRTGEKVFLECVQDMDHENMFWYRQDPGLGLRLIYFSYDVKMKEKGDIPEGYSVSREKKERFSLILESASTNQTSMYLCASRRRSAPIAFYEQYFGPGTRLTVT.

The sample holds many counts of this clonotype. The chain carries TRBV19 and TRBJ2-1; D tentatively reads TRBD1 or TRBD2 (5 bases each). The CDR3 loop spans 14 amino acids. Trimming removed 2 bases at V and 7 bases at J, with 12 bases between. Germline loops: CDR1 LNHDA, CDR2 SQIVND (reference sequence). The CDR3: CASSITRTYNEQFF. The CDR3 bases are TGTGCCAGTAGTATAACTAGGACATATAATGAGCAGTTCTTC.

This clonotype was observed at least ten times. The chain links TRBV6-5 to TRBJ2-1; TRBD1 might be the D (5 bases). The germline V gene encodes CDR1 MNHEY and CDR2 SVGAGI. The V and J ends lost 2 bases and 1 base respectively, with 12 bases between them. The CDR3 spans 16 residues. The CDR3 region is CASSYGAEGSYNEQFF. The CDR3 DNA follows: TGTGCCAGCAGTTACGGGGCAGAAGGATCCTACAATGAGCAGTTCTTC.

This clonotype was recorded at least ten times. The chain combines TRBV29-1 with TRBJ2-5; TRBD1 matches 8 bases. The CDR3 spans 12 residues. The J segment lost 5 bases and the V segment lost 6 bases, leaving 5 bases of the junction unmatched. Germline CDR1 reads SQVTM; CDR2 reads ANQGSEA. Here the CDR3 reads CSVDRAAETQYF. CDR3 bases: TGCAGCGTGGACAGGGCGGCGGAGACCCAGTACTTC.

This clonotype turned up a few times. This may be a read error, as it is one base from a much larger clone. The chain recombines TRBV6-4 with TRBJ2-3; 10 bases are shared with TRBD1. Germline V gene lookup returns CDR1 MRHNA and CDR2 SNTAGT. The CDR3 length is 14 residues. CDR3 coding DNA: TGTGCCAGCAGTCGGGACAGGGGCACAGGTACGCAGTATTTT. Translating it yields CASSRDRGTGTQYF.

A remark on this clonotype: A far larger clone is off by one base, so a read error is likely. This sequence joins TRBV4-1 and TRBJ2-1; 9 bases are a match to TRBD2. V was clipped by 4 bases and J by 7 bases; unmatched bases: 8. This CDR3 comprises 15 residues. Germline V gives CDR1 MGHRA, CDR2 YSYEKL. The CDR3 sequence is CASSPVAGANNEQFF. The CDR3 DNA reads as TGCGCCAGCAGCCCGGTAGCGGGAGCCAATAATGAGCAGTTCTTC.

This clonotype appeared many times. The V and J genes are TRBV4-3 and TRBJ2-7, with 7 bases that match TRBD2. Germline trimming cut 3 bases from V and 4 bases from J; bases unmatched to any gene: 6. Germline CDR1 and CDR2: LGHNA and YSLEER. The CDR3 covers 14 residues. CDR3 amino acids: CASSQAGVGYEQYF. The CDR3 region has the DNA TGCGCCAGCAGCCAGGCGGGGGTTGGATACGAGCAGTACTTC.

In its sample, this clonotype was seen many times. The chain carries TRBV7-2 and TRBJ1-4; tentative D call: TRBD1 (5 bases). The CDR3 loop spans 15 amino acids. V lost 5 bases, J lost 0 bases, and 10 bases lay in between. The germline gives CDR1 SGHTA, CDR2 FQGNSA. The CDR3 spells CASSTRGTTNEKLFF. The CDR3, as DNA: TGTGCCAGCAGCACTCGGGGCACAACTAATGAAAAACTGTTTTTT.

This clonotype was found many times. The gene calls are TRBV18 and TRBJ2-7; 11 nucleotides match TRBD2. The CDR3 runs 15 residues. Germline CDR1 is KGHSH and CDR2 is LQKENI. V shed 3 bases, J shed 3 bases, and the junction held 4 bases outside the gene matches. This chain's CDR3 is CASSPPGTSGYEQYF. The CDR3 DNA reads TGTGCCAGCTCACCCCCCGGGACTAGCGGCTACGAGCAGTACTTC.

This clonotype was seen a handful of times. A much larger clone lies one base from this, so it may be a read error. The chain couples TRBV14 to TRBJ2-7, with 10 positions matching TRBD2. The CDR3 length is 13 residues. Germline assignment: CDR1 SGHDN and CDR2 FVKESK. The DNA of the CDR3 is TGTGGCAGCAGCCAAGCGGGGGGGCGCGAGCAGTACTTC. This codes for CGSSQAGGREQYF.

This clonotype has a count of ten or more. The chain's CDR3 is CASSLGLAGVLSGANVLTF. The CDR3 DNA reads TGTGCCAGCAGCTTAGGACTAGCGGGAGTCCTTTCTGGGGCCAACGTCCTGACTTTC. The chain couples TRBV7-9 to TRBJ2-6; TRBD2 matches at 12 bases. This CDR3 has 19 amino acids. V lost 1 base, J lost 1 base, and 5 bases stayed unmatched. Germline V gives CDR1 SEHNR, CDR2 FQNEAQ (reference sequence). Looking up the rest from reference TRBV7-9 and TRBJ2-6 gives the full variable domain: DTGVSQNPRHKITKRGQNVTFRCDPISEHNRLYWYRQTLGQGPEFLTYFQNEAQLEKSRLLSDRFSAERPKGSFSTLEIQRTEQGDSAMYLCASSLGLAGVLSGANVLTFGAGSRLTVL.

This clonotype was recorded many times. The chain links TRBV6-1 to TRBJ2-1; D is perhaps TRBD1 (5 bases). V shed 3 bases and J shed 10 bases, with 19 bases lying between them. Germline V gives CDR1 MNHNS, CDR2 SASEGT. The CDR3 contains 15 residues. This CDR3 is CASSDWGDNPPEQFF. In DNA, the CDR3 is TGTGCCAGCAGTGACTGGGGCGACAACCCCCCGGAGCAGTTCTTC.

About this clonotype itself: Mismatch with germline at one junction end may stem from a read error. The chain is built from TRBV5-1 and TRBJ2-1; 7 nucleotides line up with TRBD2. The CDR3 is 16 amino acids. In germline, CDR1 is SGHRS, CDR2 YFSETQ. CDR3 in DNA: TGCGCCAGCGGCTTGGATCCTAGCGGCTCCTACAATGAGCGGTTCTTC. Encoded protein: CASGLDPSGSYNERFF.

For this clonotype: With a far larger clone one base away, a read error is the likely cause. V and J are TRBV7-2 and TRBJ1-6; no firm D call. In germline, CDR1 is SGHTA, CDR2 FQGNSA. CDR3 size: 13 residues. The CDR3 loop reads CASSLAQRTEVFF. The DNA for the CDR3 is TGTGCCAGCAGCTTAGCCCAGAGGACTGAAGTTTTCTTT.

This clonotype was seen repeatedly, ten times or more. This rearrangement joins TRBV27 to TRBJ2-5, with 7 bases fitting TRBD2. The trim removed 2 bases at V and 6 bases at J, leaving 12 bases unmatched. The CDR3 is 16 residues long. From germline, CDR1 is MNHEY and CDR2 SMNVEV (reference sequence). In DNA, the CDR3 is TGTGCCAGCAGTTTAATCACAACGGGAGGCAGCCAGACCCAGTACTTC. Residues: CASSLITTGGSQTQYF.

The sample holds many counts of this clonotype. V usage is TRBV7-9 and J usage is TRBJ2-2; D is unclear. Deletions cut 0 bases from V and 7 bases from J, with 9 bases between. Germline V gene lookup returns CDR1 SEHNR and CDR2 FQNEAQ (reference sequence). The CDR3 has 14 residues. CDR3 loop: CASSLAFNDGELFF. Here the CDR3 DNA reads TGTGCCAGCAGCTTAGCATTTAACGACGGGGAGCTGTTTTTT.

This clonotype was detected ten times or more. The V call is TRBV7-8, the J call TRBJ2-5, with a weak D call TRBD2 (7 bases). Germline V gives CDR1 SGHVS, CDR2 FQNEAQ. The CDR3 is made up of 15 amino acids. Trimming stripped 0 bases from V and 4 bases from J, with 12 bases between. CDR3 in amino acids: CASSLAAGGRETQYF. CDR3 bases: TGTGCCAGCAGCTTAGCGGCCGGGGGGCGAGAGACCCAGTACTTC.

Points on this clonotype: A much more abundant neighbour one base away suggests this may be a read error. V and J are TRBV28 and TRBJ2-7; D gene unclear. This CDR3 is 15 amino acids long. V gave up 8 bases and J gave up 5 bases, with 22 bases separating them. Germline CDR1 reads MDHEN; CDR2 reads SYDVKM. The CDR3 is CASGPPSEGSNEQYF. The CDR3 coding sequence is TGTGCCAGCGGTCCTCCCTCAGAAGGGTCGAACGAGCAGTACTTC. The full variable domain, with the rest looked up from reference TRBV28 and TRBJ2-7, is DVKVTQSSRYLVKRTGEKVFLECVQDMDHENMFWYRQDPGLGLRLIYFSYDVKMKEKGDIPEGYSVSREKKERFSLILESASTNQTSMYLCASGPPSEGSNEQYFGPGTRLTVT.

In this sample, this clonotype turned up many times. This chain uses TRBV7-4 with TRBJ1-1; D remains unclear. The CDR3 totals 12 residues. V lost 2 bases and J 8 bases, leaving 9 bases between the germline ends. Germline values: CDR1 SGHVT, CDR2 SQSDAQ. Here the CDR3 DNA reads TGTGCCAGCAGCTTAAGCGGCCGGGAAGCTTTCTTT. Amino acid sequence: CASSLSGREAFF.

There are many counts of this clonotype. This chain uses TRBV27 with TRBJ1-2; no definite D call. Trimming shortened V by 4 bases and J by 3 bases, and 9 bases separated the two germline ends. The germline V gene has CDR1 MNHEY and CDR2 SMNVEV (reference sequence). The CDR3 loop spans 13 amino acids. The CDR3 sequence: CASSYREDYGYTF. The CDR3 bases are TGTGCCAGCAGTTACCGGGAGGACTATGGCTACACCTTC.

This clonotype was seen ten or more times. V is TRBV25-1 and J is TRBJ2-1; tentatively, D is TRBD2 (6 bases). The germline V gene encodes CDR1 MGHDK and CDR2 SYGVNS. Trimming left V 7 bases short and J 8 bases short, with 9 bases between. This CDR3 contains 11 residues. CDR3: CASTGGYEQFF. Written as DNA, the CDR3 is TGTGCCAGCACTGGGGGGTATGAGCAGTTCTTC.

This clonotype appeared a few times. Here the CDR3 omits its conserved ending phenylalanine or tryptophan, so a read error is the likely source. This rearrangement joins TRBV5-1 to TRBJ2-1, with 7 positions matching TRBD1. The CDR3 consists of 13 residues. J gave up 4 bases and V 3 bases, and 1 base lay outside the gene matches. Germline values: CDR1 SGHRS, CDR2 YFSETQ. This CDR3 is CASSWGQYNEQFL. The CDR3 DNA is TGCGCCAGCAGCTGGGGACAGTACAATGAGCAGTTCCTC.

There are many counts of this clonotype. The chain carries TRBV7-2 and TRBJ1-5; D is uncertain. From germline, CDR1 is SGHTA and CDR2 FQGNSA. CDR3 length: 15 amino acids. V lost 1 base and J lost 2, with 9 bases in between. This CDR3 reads CASSLVRQGNQPQHF. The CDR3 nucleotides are TGTGCCAGCAGCTTAGTGCGGCAGGGCAATCAGCCCCAGCATTTT. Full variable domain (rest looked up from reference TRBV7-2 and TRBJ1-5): GAGVSQSPSNKVTEKGKDVELRCDPISGHTALYWYRQSLGQGLEFLIYFQGNSAPDKSGLPSDRFSAERTGGSVSTLTIQRTQQEDSAVYLCASSLVRQGNQPQHFGDGTRLSIL.

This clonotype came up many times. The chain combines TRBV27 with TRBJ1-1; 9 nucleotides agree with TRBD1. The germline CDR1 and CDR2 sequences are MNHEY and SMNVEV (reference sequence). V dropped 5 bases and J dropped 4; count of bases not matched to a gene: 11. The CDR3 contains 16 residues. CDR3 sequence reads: CASSPQYRGRGTEAFF. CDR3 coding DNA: TGTGCCAGCAGTCCCCAATACAGGGGGCGCGGCACTGAAGCTTTCTTT.

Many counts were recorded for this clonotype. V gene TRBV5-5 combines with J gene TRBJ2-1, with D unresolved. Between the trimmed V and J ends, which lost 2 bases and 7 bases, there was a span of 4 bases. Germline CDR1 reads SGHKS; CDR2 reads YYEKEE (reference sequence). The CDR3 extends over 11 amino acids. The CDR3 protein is CASSFINEQFF. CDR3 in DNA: TGTGCCAGCAGCTTTATTAATGAGCAGTTCTTC.

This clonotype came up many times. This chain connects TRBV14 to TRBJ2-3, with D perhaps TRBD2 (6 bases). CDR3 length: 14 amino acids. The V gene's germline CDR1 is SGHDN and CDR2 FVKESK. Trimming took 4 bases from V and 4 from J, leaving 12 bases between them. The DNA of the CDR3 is TGTGCCAGCAGCCGATCGGGAGAACCAGATACGCAGTATTTT. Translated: CASSRSGEPDTQYF.